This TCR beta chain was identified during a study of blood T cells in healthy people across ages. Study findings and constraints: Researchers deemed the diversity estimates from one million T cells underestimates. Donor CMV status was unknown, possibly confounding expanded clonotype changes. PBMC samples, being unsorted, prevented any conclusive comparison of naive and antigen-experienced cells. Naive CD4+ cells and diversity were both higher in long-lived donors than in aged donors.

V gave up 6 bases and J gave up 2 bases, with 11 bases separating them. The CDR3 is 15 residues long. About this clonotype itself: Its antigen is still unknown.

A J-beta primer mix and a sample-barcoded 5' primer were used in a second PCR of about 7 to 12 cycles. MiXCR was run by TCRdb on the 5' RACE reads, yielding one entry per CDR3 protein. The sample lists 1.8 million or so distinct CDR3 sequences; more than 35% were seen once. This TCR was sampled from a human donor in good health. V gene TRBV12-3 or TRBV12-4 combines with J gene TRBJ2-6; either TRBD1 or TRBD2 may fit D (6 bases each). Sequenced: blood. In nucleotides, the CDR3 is TGTGCCAGCAGCACTAGGGGGGCTGGGGCCAACGTCCTGACTTTC. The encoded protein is CASSTRGAGANVLTF.